These 10 T cell receptor beta chains came from one sample sequenced in a study of Graves' ophthalmopathy and Graves' hyperthyroidism. Scientists amplified the TCR beta CDR3 regions from RNA transcripts. The library came from an HTBI-primed first-round RT-PCR and a second-round multiplex PCR. TCRdb reprocessed the multiplex PCR reads with MiXCR, giving one entry per CDR3 protein. The sample lists 350,000 to 450,000 distinct CDR3 sequences, around 21% occurring once. The sequencing sample was made of peripheral blood. These receptors all come from a woman aged 18-29 years with stable Graves' hyperthyroidism.

This rearrangement joins TRBV13 to TRBJ1-5; possibly TRBD1 for D (6 bases). Germline V gives CDR1 PRHDT, CDR2 FYEKMQ (reference sequence). This CDR3 is 16 amino acids long. V was pared by 2 bases and J by 2 bases, with 13 bases between. This CDR3 reads CASSLRRGSGNQPQHF. CDR3 bases: TGTGCCAGCAGCTTAAGGAGGGGGAGCGGCAATCAGCCCCAGCATTTT.

This clonotype has a count of ten or more. V is TRBV6-1 and J is TRBJ1-6; tentative D call: TRBD1 (6 bases). The CDR3 spans 15 residues. Germline CDR1 MNHNS, CDR2 SASEGT. Deletions cut 4 bases from V and 7 bases from J, with 14 bases between. CDR3 residues: CASSVHGTLNSPLHF. The CDR3 DNA follows: TGTGCCAGCAGTGTACACGGGACATTGAATTCACCCCTCCACTTT.

This clonotype has ten or more counts. This chain joins TRBV6-1 and TRBJ1-2; D is unresolved. The V and J ends lost 6 bases and 4 bases respectively, with 18 bases between them. Germline V gene sequence: CDR1 MNHNS, CDR2 SASEGT. This CDR3 is built from 15 residues. CDR3 coding DNA: TGTGCCAGCAGGGGTCCACAGATAGTGAGCTATGGCTACACCTTC. The encoded protein is CASRGPQIVSYGYTF.

This clonotype was recorded at least ten times. V and J are TRBV4-3 and TRBJ2-2, with 12 bases fitting TRBD2. The CDR3 totals 17 residues. Germline values: CDR1 LGHNA, CDR2 YSLEER. V shed 4 bases, J shed 5 bases, and the junction held 8 bases outside the gene matches. This chain's CDR3 is CASSRTTSGRSTGELFF. The CDR3 DNA follows: TGCGCCAGCAGCCGCACGACTAGCGGGAGAAGTACCGGGGAGCTGTTTTTT.

This clonotype was seen a handful of times. The chain combines TRBV5-6 with TRBJ1-1; TRBD1 is a possible D gene (5 bases). The CDR3 contains 15 residues. The V end was cut by 4 bases, the J end by 1 base, with 14 bases between. The germline V gene has CDR1 SGHDT and CDR2 YYEEEE. The CDR3 loop is CASSTPRQRNTEAFF. In DNA, the CDR3 is TGTGCCAGCAGCACCCCAAGACAGAGGAACACTGAAGCTTTCTTT.

This clonotype was seen many times. J is TRBJ1-2 and V is TRBV6-1; a possible D gene is TRBD1 (6 bases). V was trimmed by 3 bases and J by 4 bases, leaving 12 bases between them. Germline V gene data show CDR1 as MNHNS and CDR2 as SASEGT. The CDR3 is 14 amino acids. CDR3 amino acids: CASSEAGTPYGYTF. CDR3 nucleotide sequence: TGTGCCAGCAGTGAGGCCGGGACACCCTATGGCTACACCTTC.

The sample holds many counts of this clonotype. The rearrangement uses TRBV12-3 or TRBV12-4 and TRBJ1-1; D may be TRBD1 (6 bases). V lost 2 bases to trimming and J lost 0 bases, with 7 bases between them. The CDR3 loop spans 14 amino acids. CDR3 protein: CASSLQGMNTEAFF. CDR3 coding DNA: TGTGCCAGCAGTTTACAGGGGATGAACACTGAAGCTTTCTTT.

This clonotype was counted between two and nine times. The chain carries TRBV28 and TRBJ2-7; 10 bases agree with TRBD2. The junction had 4 bases not matched to a gene; V was cut back by 6 bases and J by 2 bases. Germline assignment: CDR1 MDHEN and CDR2 SYDVKM. The CDR3 sequence is 14 residues long. Here the CDR3 reads CASRASGSPYEQYF. In DNA, the CDR3 is TGTGCCAGCAGGGCTAGCGGGAGCCCCTACGAGCAGTACTTC.

This clonotype was observed many times. The chain carries TRBV20-1 and TRBJ2-7; 7 bases agree with TRBD2. The CDR3 has 13 residues. The V gene end was trimmed by 5 bases and the J gene end by 3 bases; junction bases not matched to a gene: 7. Germline V gives CDR1 DFQATT, CDR2 SNEGSKA (reference sequence). CDR3 loop: CSAVGGSDYEQYF. The CDR3 bases are TGCAGTGCTGTCGGGGGGTCCGACTACGAGCAGTACTTC.

The chain is built from TRBV28 and TRBJ1-2, with 9 bases aligning to TRBD1. The ends lost 4 bases at V and 4 bases at J; junction bases unmatched: 7. Germline V lookup: CDR1 MDHEN, CDR2 SYDVKM. The CDR3 covers 15 residues. This CDR3 is CASSSSSDRGYGYTF. In DNA form, the CDR3 reads TGTGCCAGCAGTTCGAGTTCGGACAGGGGCTATGGCTACACCTTC.